A single T cell receptor beta chain is shown here with its context. This record comes from a study of blood T cell repertoires in COVID-19. As for the study in general: The United States, Italy and Spain provided the acute and convalescent COVID-19 samples. In each case, the material was cDNA or gDNA derived from T cells, B-cell-depleted T cells, or PBMCs.

The cohort comprised adults aged about 18 to 100 years residing in 20 to 30 US areas. The CDR3 is made up of 16 amino acids. V dropped 4 bases and J dropped 1; count of bases not matched to a gene: 8. Germline V gene lookup returns CDR1 MNHNS and CDR2 SASEGT. As handled by the study authors: Nucleated cell counts were estimated from reference gene primer amplification. TCRdb's copy holds only in-frame clones and misses some; the assay was immunoSEQ multiplex PCR. The V and J calls and the clone size are those of that table, but D and trimming were determined from the DNA. This table holds about 320,000 clones, roughly 90% found once.

The specimen sequenced was PBMCs or T cells enriched from blood (not recorded which). The clonotype comes from a woman in her twenties or thirties who had been exposed to COVID-19. This chain joins TRBV6-1 and TRBJ1-1; TRBD1 matches at 8 bases. The CDR3, as DNA: TGTGCCAGCAGTGTCGGACAGGGAAGGTCGAACACTGAAGCTTTCTTT. This codes for CASSVGQGRSNTEAFF.